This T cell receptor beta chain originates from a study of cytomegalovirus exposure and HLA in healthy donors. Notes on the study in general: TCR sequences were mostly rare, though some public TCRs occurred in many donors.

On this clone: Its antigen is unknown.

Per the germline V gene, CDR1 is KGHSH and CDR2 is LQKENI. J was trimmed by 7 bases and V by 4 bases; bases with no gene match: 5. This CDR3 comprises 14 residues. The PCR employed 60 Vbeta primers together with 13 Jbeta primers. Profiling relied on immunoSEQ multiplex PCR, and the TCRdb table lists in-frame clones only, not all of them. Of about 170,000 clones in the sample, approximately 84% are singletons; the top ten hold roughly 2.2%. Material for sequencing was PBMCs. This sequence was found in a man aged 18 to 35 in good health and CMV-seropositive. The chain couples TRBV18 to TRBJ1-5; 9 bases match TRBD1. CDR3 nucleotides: TGTGCCAGCTCACAGACAGGGGGAGGGCAGCCCCAGCATTTT. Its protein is CASSQTGGGQPQHF.